This T cell receptor (beta chain) was profiled in a study of Ad26.COV2.S vaccination and SARS-CoV-2 variants (dated by TCRdb to about 2021). With regard to the full study: Donors in the vaccine arm were drawn from COV1001, a multicentre, randomized, double-blind, placebo-controlled phase I-IIa trial testing Ad26.COV2.S in healthy adults. Investigators remained blinded to trial group allocation during experiments and outcome assessment. Dosing of Ad26.COV2.S was intramuscular, at either 5x10^10 or 1x10^11 viral particles, delivered as one shot or as two shots spaced 56 days apart. Trial participants were randomized into five groups of five, in which low-dose or high-dose Ad26.COV2.S was given once or twice, or placebo was given on both occasions. The TCR-sequenced set comprised around 32 samples: approximately 20 Ad26.COV2.S vaccine recipients, 5 placebo recipients and 8 SARS-CoV-2 convalescent individuals. The specificity and breadth of SARS-CoV-2-reactive T cell receptors after Ad26.COV2.S vaccination were assessed by TCRbeta repertoire sequencing.

Turning to this clone: Its antigen remains undetermined. Nothing much larger sits one base from this clone, and base qualities are not available.

Taken with the paper, the label for treatment or condition translates to: 15 to 20 received Ad26.COV2.S at low or high dose, single or two shots; 5 received placebo; per-sample allocation not given. For vaccine and placebo recipients, the sequenced repertoires came from samples collected on day 63 after the first injection. In Cohort 1b, 25 or so adults aged 18-55 years were enrolled at a single site in Boston, USA, between 29 July and 7 August 2020. As a vaccine, Ad26.COV2.S was a replication-incompetent adenovirus type 26 vector that expressed a prefusion-stabilized SARS-CoV-2 spike protein derived from the original Wuhan strain. The immunoSEQ Assay was the method used to sequence TCRbeta CDR3 regions. After extraction, genomic DNA underwent amplification by bias-controlled multiplex PCR, followed by high-throughput sequencing. From the authors' description of their analysis: To quantify the absolute abundance of every unique TCRbeta CDR3 region, sequences were collapsed and filtered. T cell fraction was estimated by normalizing TCRbeta template counts to usable DNA, with usable DNA measured through amplification of reference genes found in all nucleated cells. Repertoire TCRs were annotated as SARS-CoV-2-specific when V gene, CDR3 amino acid sequence and J gene were exactly matched to a known reactive TCR set. The reference SARS-CoV-2 TCR set was derived from MIRA and filtered for enrichment in COVID-19-positive ImmuneCODE repertoires, a step that removed public or cross-reactive TCRs. Drawing on the MIRA antigens, annotated TCRs were analysed further at the level of specific ORF or position within ORF. Breadth was defined as the number of annotated unique rearrangements divided by the total number of unique productive rearrangements, and depth was defined as the summed frequency of the annotated unique rearrangements. Group comparisons of TCR breadth used two-sided Wilcoxon rank-sum tests. TCRdb obtained this table from immuneACCESS and retained in-frame rearrangements with V and J assigned. These tables miss some clones; where compared with another copy, unresolved V genes account for less than half of the shortfall, and the remainder is unexplained. V and J calls and clone size are given by that table; D and trimming were obtained from the DNA. For this sample there are some 300,000 clones; just over 85% appear just once. Jointly, the top ten make up more than 1.5% of the sample.

V loses 2 bases, J loses 2 bases, and the germline ends lie 9 bases apart. The CDR3 covers 14 residues, taking in both the cysteine and the phenylalanine. Of all the DNA, just the CDR3 is kept, 42 bases in frame from base 1. The germline V gene specifies KGHSH as CDR1 and LQKENI as CDR2. Summary of the overall study and its limitations: The study lacked the statistical power to compare responses across vaccine doses or regimens. The authors noted that the TCR breadth and depth analyses may have underestimated total T cell responses. Comparable non-spike TCR breadth was observed between vaccine and placebo recipients, consistent with only spike being contained in the vaccine. After vaccination, substantial breadth of spike-specific CD8+ and CD4+ T cell responses was reported. Ad26.COV2.S recipients had higher spike-specific TCR breadth than placebo recipients (P = 0.0014).

The origin of this receptor is a person between 18 and 60 years old who received the Ad26.COV2.S COVID-19 vaccine or a placebo. The sequencing used peripheral blood, collected in a trial of Ad26.COV2.S vaccine versus placebo. Recombination linked TRBV18 to TRBJ1-1; 5 matching bases give a weak D call of TRBD1. The DNA sequence is TGTGCCAGCTCACCAGGGGGGGTTAACACTGAAGCTTTCTTT. Translated, it reads CASSPGGVNTEAFF.